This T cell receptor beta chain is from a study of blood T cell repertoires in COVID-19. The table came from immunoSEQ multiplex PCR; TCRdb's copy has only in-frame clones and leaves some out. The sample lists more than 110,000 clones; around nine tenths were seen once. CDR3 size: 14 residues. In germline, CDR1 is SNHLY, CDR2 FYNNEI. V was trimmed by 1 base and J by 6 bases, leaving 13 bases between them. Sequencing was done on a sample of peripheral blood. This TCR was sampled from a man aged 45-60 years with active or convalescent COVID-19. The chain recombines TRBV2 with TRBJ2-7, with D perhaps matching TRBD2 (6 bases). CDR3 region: CASSEGLGFGEQYF. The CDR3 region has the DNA TGTGCCAGCAGTGAAGGACTAGGGTTCGGCGAGCAGTACTTC.